This T cell receptor beta chain was found in a study of blood T cell repertoires in COVID-19 (dated by TCRdb to 2019 to 2021). For context, the study as a whole: Samples covering the acute and convalescent phases of COVID-19 were provided by collaborators in the United States, Italy and Spain. The prospective study material was composed of cDNA or gDNA derived from T cells, B-cell-depleted T cells, or PBMCs. The repertoires were made available in a free public database intended to serve as a resource for research on the immune response to SARS-CoV-2. Deeply sampled blood TCRbeta repertoires from subjects exposed to, actively infected with, or recovered from COVID-19 were included in the dataset. Where available, HLA class I and class II types were obtained from metadata supplied by the sample provider rather than from assay-based typing. The samples were drawn from the first 160 participants of the ongoing ImmuneRACE study and from 1,254 subjects provided by 6 global collaborators. The sample metadata nearly always contained a de-identified subject ID, COVID-19 status, age in years and sex.

Overall study results and their limits: Clinical and demographic metadata were provided uncurated, with the amount varying by source and participant.

The immunoSEQ Assay, a bias-controlled multiplex PCR, was used to amplify TCRbeta CDR3 regions from genomic DNA. Per the source publication's procedure: The number of nucleated cells in each sample was estimated by amplification of reference gene primers within the assay. Sequence reads were collapsed and filtered to measure the absolute abundance of every unique TCRbeta CDR3 rearrangement. For each sample, productive Simpson clonality was calculated by taking the square root of Simpson's diversity index across productive rearrangements. TCRdb holds this immuneACCESS table with in-frame rearrangements only. Some clones are missing; in checked studies, unresolved V genes explain under half, and the rest has no known cause. That table is the source of V, J and clone size, and D and trimming were worked out from the DNA. For this sample there are roughly 40,000 clones; over 75% appear just once. The ten top clones hold over 8% of the sample.

In its sample, this clone was seen once. The antigen it recognizes is unknown. Base-call qualities are not available, and no considerably larger clone is one nucleotide away. The CDR3, cysteine through phenylalanine, is 15 amino acids long. The only DNA kept is the CDR3, 45 bases in frame from the first base. CDR1 and CDR2 are read off the germline V gene as SGHDN and FVKESK. V lost 0 bases and J lost 7 bases; the stretch between them is 12 bases long. Each collaborating institution followed its own protocols to collect whole blood in K2EDTA tubes. For TCRbeta analysis, collaborator samples were shipped as frozen whole blood, as isolated PBMCs, or as DNA extracted from either sample type.

What was sequenced was peripheral blood. The sequence came from a man younger than 40 with active or convalescent COVID-19. The chain is assembled from TRBV14 and TRBJ2-2, with no confident D gene call. The sequence in DNA is TGTGCCAGCAGCCAAGATTACCCCCCCGGCGGGGAGCTGTTTTTT. It specifies CASSQDYPPGGELFF.